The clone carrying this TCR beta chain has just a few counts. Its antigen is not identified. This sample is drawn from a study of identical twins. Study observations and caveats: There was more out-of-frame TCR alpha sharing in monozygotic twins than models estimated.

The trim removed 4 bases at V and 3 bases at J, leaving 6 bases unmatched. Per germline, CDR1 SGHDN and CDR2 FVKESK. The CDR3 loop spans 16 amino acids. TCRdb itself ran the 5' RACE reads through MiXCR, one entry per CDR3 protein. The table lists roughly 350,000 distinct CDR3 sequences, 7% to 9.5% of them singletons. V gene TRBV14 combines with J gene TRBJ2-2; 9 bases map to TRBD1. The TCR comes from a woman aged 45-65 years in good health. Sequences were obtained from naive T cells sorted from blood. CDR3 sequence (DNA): TGTGCCAGCAGCCGATACAGGGGGCAAGACACCGGGGAGCTGTTTTTT. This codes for CASSRYRGQDTGELFF.